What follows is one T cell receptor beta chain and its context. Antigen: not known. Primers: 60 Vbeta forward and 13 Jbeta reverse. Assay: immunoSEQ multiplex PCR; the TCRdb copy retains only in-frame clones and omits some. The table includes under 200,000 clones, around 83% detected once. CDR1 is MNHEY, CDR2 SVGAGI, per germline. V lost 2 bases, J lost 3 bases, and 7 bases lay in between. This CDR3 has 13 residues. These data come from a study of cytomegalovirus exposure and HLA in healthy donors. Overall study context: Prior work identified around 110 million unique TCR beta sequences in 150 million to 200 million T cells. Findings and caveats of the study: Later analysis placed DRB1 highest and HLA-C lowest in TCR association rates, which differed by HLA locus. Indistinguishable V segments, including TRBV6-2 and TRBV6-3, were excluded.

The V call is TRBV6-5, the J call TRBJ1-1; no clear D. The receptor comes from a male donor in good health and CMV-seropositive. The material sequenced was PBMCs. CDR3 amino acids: CASSYQFDTEAFF. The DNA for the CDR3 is TGTGCCAGCAGTTACCAGTTCGACACTGAAGCTTTCTTT.